The source of this T cell receptor beta chain is a study of CXCR3-negative and CXCR3-positive naive CD8 T cells. The CDR3 spans 12 residues. Germline V gene sequence: CDR1 SSHAT, CDR2 FNYEAQ (reference sequence). General observations from the study: Hydrophobicity was higher for TRB CDR3s found in CXCR3-positive naive cells than in CXCR3-negative naive cells.

Of note for this clonotype: Antigen unknown.

The libraries of TRB cDNA were constructed through 5' RACE using UMI labels. One entry per CDR3 protein, without DNA, is what TCRdb gives after re-calling the 5' RACE reads. Recorded here are 150,000 to 160,000 distinct CDR3 sequences; the top ten clones represent nearly 0.5%. Material for sequencing was naive CXCR3+ CD8+ T cells from blood. Subset meaning: CD45RO-CCR7+CD27+CD95- naive CD8+ T cells expressing CXCR3 (TNR3+). The chain has TRBV7-7 and TRBJ2-1; TCRdb calls TRBD2, which cannot be checked without DNA. The sequence came from a human donor in good health. Some clones in this sample may be carry-over from other donors' samples. The chain's CDR3 is CASSVTNNEQFF. Filled out from reference TRBV7-7 and TRBJ2-1, the complete variable domain reads GAGVSQSPRYKVTKRGQDVTLRCDPISSHATLYWYQQALGQGPEFLTYFNYEAQPDKSGLPSDRFSAERPEGSISTLTIQRTEQRDSAMYRCASSVTNNEQFFGPGTRLTVL.